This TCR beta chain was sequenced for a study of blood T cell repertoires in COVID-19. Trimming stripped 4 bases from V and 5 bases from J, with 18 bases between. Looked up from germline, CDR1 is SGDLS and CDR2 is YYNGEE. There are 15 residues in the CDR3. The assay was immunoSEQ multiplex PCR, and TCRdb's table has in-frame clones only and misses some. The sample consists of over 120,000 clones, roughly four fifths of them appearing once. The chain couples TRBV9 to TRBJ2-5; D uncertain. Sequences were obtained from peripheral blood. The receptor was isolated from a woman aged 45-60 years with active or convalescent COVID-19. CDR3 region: CASSPDNTPRETQYF. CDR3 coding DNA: TGTGCCAGCAGCCCTGACAACACGCCTCGGGAGACCCAGTACTTC. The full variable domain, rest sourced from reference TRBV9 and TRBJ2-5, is DSGVTQTPKHLITATGQRVTLRCSPRSGDLSVYWYQQSLDQGLQFLIQYYNGEERAKGNILERFSAQQFPDLHSELNLSSLELGDSALYFCASSPDNTPRETQYFGPGTRLLVL.